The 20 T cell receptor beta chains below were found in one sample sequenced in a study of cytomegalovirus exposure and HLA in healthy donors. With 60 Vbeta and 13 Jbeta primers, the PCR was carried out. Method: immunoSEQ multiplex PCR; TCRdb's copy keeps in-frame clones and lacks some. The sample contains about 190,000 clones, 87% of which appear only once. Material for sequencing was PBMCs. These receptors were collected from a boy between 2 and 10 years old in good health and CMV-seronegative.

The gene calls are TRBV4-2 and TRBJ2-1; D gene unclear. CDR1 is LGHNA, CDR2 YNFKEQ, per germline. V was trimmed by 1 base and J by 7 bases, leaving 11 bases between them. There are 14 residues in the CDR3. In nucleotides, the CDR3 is TGTGCCAGCAGCCAAGGTTTGGCAGATAATGAGCAGTTCTTC. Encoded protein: CASSQGLADNEQFF.

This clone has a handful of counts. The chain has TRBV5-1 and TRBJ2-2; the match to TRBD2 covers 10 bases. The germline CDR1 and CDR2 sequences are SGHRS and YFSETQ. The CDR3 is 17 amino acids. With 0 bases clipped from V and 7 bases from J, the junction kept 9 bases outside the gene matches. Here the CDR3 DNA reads TGCGCCAGCAGCTTGGCCCTAGCGGGAGTCAAAGGCGGGGAGCTGTTTTTT. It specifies CASSLALAGVKGGELFF.

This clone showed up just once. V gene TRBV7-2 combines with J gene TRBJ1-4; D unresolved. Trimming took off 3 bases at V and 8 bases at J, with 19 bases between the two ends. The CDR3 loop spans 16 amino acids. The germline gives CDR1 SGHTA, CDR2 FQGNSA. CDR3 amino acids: CASSFGSGNSNEKLFF. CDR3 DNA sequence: TGTGCCAGCAGCTTTGGTTCTGGAAACAGCAACGAAAAACTGTTTTTT.

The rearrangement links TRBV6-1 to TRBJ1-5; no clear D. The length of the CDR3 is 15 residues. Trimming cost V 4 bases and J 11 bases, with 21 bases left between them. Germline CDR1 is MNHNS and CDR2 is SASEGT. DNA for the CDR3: TGTGCCAGCAGTGCCCCCACACTAATCAGAGGGACCCAGCATTTT. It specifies CASSAPTLIRGTQHF.

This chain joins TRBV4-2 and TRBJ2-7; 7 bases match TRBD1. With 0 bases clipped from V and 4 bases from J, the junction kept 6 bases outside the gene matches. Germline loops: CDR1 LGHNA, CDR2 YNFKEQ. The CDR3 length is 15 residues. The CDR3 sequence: CASSQDRDSVYEQYF. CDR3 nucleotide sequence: TGTGCCAGCAGCCAAGACCGGGACAGCGTTTACGAGCAGTACTTC.

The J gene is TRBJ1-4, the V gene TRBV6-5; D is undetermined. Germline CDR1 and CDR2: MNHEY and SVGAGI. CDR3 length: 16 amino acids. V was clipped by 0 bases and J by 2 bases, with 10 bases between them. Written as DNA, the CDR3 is TGTGCCAGCAGTTACTCTCCATCGGGGACTAATGAAAAACTGTTTTTT. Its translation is CASSYSPSGTNEKLFF.

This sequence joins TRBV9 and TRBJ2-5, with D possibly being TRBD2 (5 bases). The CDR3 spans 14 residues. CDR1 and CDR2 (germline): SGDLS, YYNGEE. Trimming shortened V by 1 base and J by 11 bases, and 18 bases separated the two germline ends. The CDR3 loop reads CASSVRVTGSQQYF. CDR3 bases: TGTGCCAGCAGCGTAAGGGTAACGGGGTCCCAGCAGTACTTC.

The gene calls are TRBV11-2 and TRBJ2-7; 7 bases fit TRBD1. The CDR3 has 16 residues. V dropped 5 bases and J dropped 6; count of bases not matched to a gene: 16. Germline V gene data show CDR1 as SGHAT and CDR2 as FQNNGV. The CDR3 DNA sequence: TGTGCCAGCAGCCCTACCACCGGGACAGTGGAAGTCGAGCAGTACTTC. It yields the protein CASSPTTGTVEVEQYF.

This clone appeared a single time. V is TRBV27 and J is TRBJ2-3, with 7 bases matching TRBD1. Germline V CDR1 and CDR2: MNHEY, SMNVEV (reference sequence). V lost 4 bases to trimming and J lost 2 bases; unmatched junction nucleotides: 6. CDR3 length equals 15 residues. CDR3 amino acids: CASSSAGTVTDTQYF. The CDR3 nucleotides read TGTGCCAGCAGTTCGGCCGGGACAGTCACAGATACGCAGTATTTT.

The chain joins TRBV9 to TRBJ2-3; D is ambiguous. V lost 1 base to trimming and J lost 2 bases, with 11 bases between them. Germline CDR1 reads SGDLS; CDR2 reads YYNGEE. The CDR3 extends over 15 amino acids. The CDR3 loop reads CASSVRSGSTDTQYF. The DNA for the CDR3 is TGTGCCAGCAGCGTAAGGAGTGGATCCACAGATACGCAGTATTTT.

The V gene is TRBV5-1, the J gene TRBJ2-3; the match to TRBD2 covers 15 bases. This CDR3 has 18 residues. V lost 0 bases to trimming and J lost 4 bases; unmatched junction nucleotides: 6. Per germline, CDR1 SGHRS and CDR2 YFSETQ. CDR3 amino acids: CASSLVGLAGGFPDTQYF. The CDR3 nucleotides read TGCGCCAGCAGCTTGGTAGGACTAGCGGGAGGGTTTCCAGATACGCAGTATTTT.

The CDR3 reads CASRTQGAYEAFF. Here the CDR3 DNA reads TGTGCCAGCAGAACCCAGGGGGCATATGAAGCTTTCTTT. The rearrangement links TRBV28 to TRBJ1-1; 8 bases fit TRBD1. Germline V gives CDR1 MDHEN, CDR2 SYDVKM. V shed 6 bases, J shed 7 bases, and the junction held 7 bases outside the gene matches. The CDR3 runs to 13 residues.

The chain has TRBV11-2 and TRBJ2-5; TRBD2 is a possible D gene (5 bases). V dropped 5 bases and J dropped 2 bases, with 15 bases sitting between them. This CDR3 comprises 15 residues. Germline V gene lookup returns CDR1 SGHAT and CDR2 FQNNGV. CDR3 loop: CASSLSAGMQETQYF. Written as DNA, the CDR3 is TGTGCCAGCAGCCTAAGTGCCGGGATGCAAGAGACCCAGTACTTC.

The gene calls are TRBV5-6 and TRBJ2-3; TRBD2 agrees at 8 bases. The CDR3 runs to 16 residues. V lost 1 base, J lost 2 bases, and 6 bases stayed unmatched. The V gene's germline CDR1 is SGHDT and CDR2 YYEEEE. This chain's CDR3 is CASSLLGGRLTDTQYF. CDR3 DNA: TGTGCCAGCAGCTTGTTAGGCGGGAGGCTCACAGATACGCAGTATTTT.

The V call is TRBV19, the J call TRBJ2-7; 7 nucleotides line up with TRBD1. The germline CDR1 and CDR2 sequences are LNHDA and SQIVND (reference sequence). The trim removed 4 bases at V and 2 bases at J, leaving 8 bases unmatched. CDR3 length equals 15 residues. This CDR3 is CASSTRTGSPYEQYF. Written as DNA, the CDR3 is TGTGCCAGTAGTACTCGGACAGGTTCTCCCTACGAGCAGTACTTC. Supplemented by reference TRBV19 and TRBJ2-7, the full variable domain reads DGGITQSPKYLFRKEGQNVTLSCEQNLNHDAMYWYRQDPGQGLRLIYYSQIVNDFQKGDIAEGYSVSREKKESFPLTVTSAQKNPTAFYLCASSTRTGSPYEQYFGPGTRLTVT.

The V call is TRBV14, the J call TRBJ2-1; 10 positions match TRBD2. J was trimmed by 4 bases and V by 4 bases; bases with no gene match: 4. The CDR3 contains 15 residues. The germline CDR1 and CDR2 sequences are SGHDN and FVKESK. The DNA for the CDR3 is TGTGCCAGCAGCCTCCGGACTAGCGGATACAATGAGCAGTTCTTC. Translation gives CASSLRTSGYNEQFF.

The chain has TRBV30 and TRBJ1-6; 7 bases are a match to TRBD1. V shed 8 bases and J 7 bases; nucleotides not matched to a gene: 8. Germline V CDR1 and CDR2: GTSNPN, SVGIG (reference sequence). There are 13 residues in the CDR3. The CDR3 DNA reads TGTGCCCTCCTGGGGACAGCCAATTCACCCCTCCACTTT. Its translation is CALLGTANSPLHF.

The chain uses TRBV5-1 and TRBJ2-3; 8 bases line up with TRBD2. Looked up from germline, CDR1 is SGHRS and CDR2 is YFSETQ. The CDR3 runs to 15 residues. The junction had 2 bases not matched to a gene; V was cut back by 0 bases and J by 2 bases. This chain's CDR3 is CASSLAGGVTDTQYF. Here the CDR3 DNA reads TGCGCCAGCAGCTTGGCGGGGGGGGTCACAGATACGCAGTATTTT.

The CDR3 sequence is CASSIVASGSKNIQYF. The DNA for the CDR3 is TGTGCCAGTAGTATAGTGGCTAGCGGGTCCAAAAACATTCAGTACTTC. The genes are TRBV19 and TRBJ2-4; 8 bases are shared with TRBD2. With V trimmed by 1 base and J by 2 bases, 4 bases remained unmatched. CDR1 and CDR2 (germline): LNHDA, SQIVND (reference sequence). The CDR3 is 16 amino acids.

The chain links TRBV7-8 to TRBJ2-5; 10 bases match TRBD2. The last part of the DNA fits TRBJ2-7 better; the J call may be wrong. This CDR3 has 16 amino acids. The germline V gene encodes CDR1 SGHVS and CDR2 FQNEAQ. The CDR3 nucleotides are TGTGCCAGCAGACCCAGGACTAGCGGACGATCCTACGAGCAGTACTTC. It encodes CASRPRTSGRSYEQYF.